These T cell receptor beta chains were read from a single sample in a study of T cell responses to AZD1222 COVID-19 vaccine. Profiling relied on immunoSEQ multiplex PCR, and the TCRdb table lists in-frame clones only, not all of them. The sample carries approximately 210,000 clones, around 94% recorded once. This sample comprised peripheral blood, obtained 28 days after the second dose of the MenACWY control vaccine. Source of these receptors: an adult who received the MenACWY meningococcal vaccine as a control. Each CDR3 is given with its conserved first and last residue. A D gene is named only where the DNA matches it firmly. The size of a clone is reported for some rows only, either as once, few or many, or as a class for expanded clones.

d_call: .; clone_size: .; v_call: TRBV2; j_call: TRBJ2-1; cdr3_nt: TGTGCCAGCAGTGTAGGCTACAATGAGCAGTTCTTC; cdr3_aa: CASSVGYNEQFF
d_call: .; clone_size: .; v_call: TRBV4-1; j_call: TRBJ1-1; cdr3_nt: TGCGCCAGCAGCCGTGCGGGTCAAACAGCCAACACTGAAGCTTTCTTT; cdr3_aa: CASSRAGQTANTEAFF
d_call: .; clone_size: .; v_call: TRBV19; j_call: TRBJ2-3; cdr3_nt: TGTGCCAGTACCAACGATCAACATACGCAGTATTTT; cdr3_aa: CASTNDQHTQYF
d_call: TRBD1; clone_size: .; v_call: TRBV7-2; j_call: TRBJ2-7; cdr3_nt: TGTGCCAGCAGCCCCACGAGGGACAGCTCCTACGAGCAGTACTTC; cdr3_aa: CASSPTRDSSYEQYF
d_call: TRBD2; clone_size: .; v_call: TRBV6-5; j_call: TRBJ2-1; cdr3_nt: TGTGCCAGCAGTTCCAGGACTAGCGGGAGAGACAATGAGCAGTTCTTC; cdr3_aa: CASSSRTSGRDNEQFF
d_call: TRBD2; clone_size: once; v_call: TRBV19; j_call: TRBJ2-1; cdr3_nt: TGTGCCAGTAGTTCGGGTCTTTGGGGGGGGGATGAGCAGTTCTTC; cdr3_aa: CASSSGLWGGDEQFF
d_call: .; clone_size: .; v_call: TRBV27; j_call: TRBJ2-2; cdr3_nt: TGTGCCAGCAGTTTCGGCACCGGGGAGCTGTTTTTT; cdr3_aa: CASSFGTGELFF
d_call: .; clone_size: once; v_call: TRBV6-5; j_call: TRBJ2-5; cdr3_nt: TGTGCCAGCAGTAGAGGAGAGACCCAGTACTTC; cdr3_aa: CASSRGETQYF
d_call: .; clone_size: .; v_call: TRBV7-3; j_call: TRBJ1-1; cdr3_nt: TGTGCCAGCAGCTTACAGGGGAGTGGGACTGAAGCTTTCTTT; cdr3_aa: CASSLQGSGTEAFF
d_call: .; clone_size: once; v_call: TRBV7-3; j_call: TRBJ2-3; cdr3_nt: TGTGCCAGCAGCTCGCCCGGGGATACGCAGTATTTT; cdr3_aa: CASSSPGDTQYF
d_call: .; clone_size: .; v_call: TRBV27; j_call: TRBJ1-6; cdr3_nt: TGTGCCAGCAGTCCGGACACCTTTTATAATTCACCCCTCCACTTT; cdr3_aa: CASSPDTFYNSPLHF
d_call: .; clone_size: .; v_call: TRBV4-1; j_call: TRBJ1-3; cdr3_nt: TGCGCCAGCAGCCAAGTCGACCTCTCCTCTGGAAACACCATATATTTT; cdr3_aa: CASSQVDLSSGNTIYF
d_call: .; clone_size: .; v_call: TRBV28; j_call: TRBJ1-2; cdr3_nt: TGTGCCATCGAGTCCGCAAGTAACTATGGCTACACCTTC; cdr3_aa: CAIESASNYGYTF
d_call: TRBD2; clone_size: .; v_call: TRBV28; j_call: TRBJ2-1; cdr3_nt: TGTGCCAGCAGCCCGGCCTCGGCGGGAGGACAGAATGAGCAGTTCTTC; cdr3_aa: CASSPASAGGQNEQFF
d_call: TRBD1; clone_size: .; v_call: TRBV3-1/TRBV3-2; j_call: TRBJ2-2; cdr3_nt: TGTGCCAGCAGCCAGCAGGGGGCCGGGGAGCTGTTTTTT; cdr3_aa: CASSQQGAGELFF
d_call: TRBD1; clone_size: .; v_call: TRBV3-1/TRBV3-2; j_call: TRBJ1-2; cdr3_nt: TGTGCCAGCAGCCAAGTAGAGGGGGCGGGAGGCTACACCTTC; cdr3_aa: CASSQVEGAGGYTF
d_call: .; clone_size: once; v_call: TRBV27; j_call: TRBJ1-1; cdr3_nt: TGTGCCAGCAGTTCCCCCCTTCAGACAGCCAACACTGAAGCTTTCTTT; cdr3_aa: CASSSPLQTANTEAFF
d_call: .; clone_size: .; v_call: TRBV4-2; j_call: TRBJ1-1; cdr3_nt: TGTGCCAGCAGCCCCGGGTTGAACACTGAAGCTTTCTTT; cdr3_aa: CASSPGLNTEAFF
d_call: .; clone_size: .; v_call: TRBV6-2/TRBV6-3; j_call: TRBJ1-1; cdr3_nt: TGTGCCAGCAGTGCCAGGGCCATGGTCACTGAAGCTTTCTTT; cdr3_aa: CASSARAMVTEAFF
d_call: .; clone_size: .; v_call: TRBV7-6; j_call: TRBJ2-1; cdr3_nt: TGTGCCAGCAGTCGGCAGGAATACGCACCCAATGAGCAGTTCTTC; cdr3_aa: CASSRQEYAPNEQFF
d_call: .; clone_size: .; v_call: TRBV18; j_call: TRBJ2-2; cdr3_nt: TGTGCCAGCTCACCAGGGACGGGGAACACCGGGGAGCTGTTTTTT; cdr3_aa: CASSPGTGNTGELFF
d_call: TRBD2; clone_size: .; v_call: TRBV19; j_call: TRBJ2-7; cdr3_nt: TGTGCCAGTAGTATAGGAGCGGGAGAGTCCTACGAGCAGTACTTC; cdr3_aa: CASSIGAGESYEQYF
d_call: TRBD1; clone_size: .; v_call: TRBV5-1; j_call: TRBJ1-1; cdr3_nt: TGCGCCAGCAGCTCCGGGACAGGGACGACTGAAGCTTTCTTT; cdr3_aa: CASSSGTGTTEAFF
d_call: TRBD2; clone_size: .; v_call: TRBV29-1; j_call: TRBJ2-1; cdr3_nt: TGCAGCGTTGAATCGGGGGGAGGACTGGCAAATGAGCAGTTCTTC; cdr3_aa: CSVESGGGLANEQFF
d_call: .; clone_size: .; v_call: TRBV4-3; j_call: TRBJ1-4; cdr3_nt: TGCGCCAGCAGCCCCTCTCGAAGAAGGTTTGATGCTAATGAAAAACTGTTTTTT; cdr3_aa: CASSPSRRRFDANEKLFF
d_call: TRBD1; clone_size: .; v_call: TRBV23-1; j_call: TRBJ2-1; cdr3_nt: TGCGCCAGCAGTCAGCGCGTCTCGGACAGGTCAGTTCTCTACAATGAGCAGTTCTTC; cdr3_aa: CASSQRVSDRSVLYNEQFF
d_call: TRBD2; clone_size: once; v_call: TRBV2; j_call: TRBJ2-2; cdr3_nt: TGTGCCAGCAGTCCGGGACTAGCGTTCACCGGGGAGCTGTTTTTT; cdr3_aa: CASSPGLAFTGELFF
d_call: TRBD2; clone_size: .; v_call: TRBV30; j_call: TRBJ2-1; cdr3_nt: TGTGCCTGGAAAGGACTGTTGACTAGCGGGATAAGTGGCAATGAGCAGTTCTTC; cdr3_aa: CAWKGLLTSGISGNEQFF
d_call: TRBD1; clone_size: .; v_call: TRBV27; j_call: TRBJ2-5; cdr3_nt: TGTGCCAGCAGTCCCGGACAAACCGGGACAGGGGAGACCCAGTACTTC; cdr3_aa: CASSPGQTGTGETQYF
d_call: TRBD1; clone_size: .; v_call: TRBV4-3; j_call: TRBJ1-1; cdr3_nt: TGCGCCAGCAGCGACCGGGACAGCCGAGCTTTCTTT; cdr3_aa: CASSDRDSRAFF
d_call: .; clone_size: .; v_call: TRBV5-1; j_call: TRBJ1-1; cdr3_nt: TGCGCCAGCAAAAGGGAAGGGGGGACTGAAGCTTTCTTT; cdr3_aa: CASKREGGTEAFF
d_call: .; clone_size: .; v_call: TRBV28; j_call: TRBJ1-6; cdr3_nt: TGTGCCAGCAGTTTAAGGGGCCGACTGGCGTCACCCCTCCACTTT; cdr3_aa: CASSLRGRLASPLHF
d_call: .; clone_size: .; v_call: TRBV12-3/TRBV12-4; j_call: TRBJ2-7; cdr3_nt: TGTGCCAGCAGTCCCAGACGTTACTACGAGCAGTACTTC; cdr3_aa: CASSPRRYYEQYF
d_call: .; clone_size: few; v_call: TRBV12-3/TRBV12-4; j_call: TRBJ1-4; cdr3_nt: TGTGCCACTTCCTGGGGGGTTTGGTCGGAACTGTTTTTT; cdr3_aa: CATSWGVWSELFF
d_call: .; clone_size: .; v_call: TRBV2; j_call: TRBJ1-2; cdr3_nt: TGTGCCAGCAGTGAATCGGCGGGGCCACCTTCATTGCACACCTTC; cdr3_aa: CASSESAGPPSLHTF
d_call: TRBD1; clone_size: .; v_call: TRBV2; j_call: TRBJ2-7; cdr3_nt: TGTGCCAGCAGCGGACAGGGGGCTTGGGAGCAGTACTTC; cdr3_aa: CASSGQGAWEQYF
d_call: .; clone_size: .; v_call: TRBV11-2; j_call: TRBJ1-5; cdr3_nt: TGTGCCAGCAGCTTAGTTACGGGTAGGTTGAATCAGCCCCAGCATTTT; cdr3_aa: CASSLVTGRLNQPQHF
d_call: TRBD1; clone_size: .; v_call: TRBV7-9; j_call: TRBJ1-2; cdr3_nt: TGTGCCAGCCGGGAGGGGACAGATCCCTTTCGTCTGACCTTC; cdr3_aa: CASREGTDPFRLTF
d_call: TRBD1; clone_size: .; v_call: TRBV30; j_call: TRBJ1-5; cdr3_nt: TGTGCCTGGAGTGCGACAGGGAATCAGCCCCAGCATTTT; cdr3_aa: CAWSATGNQPQHF
d_call: .; clone_size: .; v_call: TRBV28; j_call: TRBJ2-7; cdr3_nt: TGTGCCAGCAGTTTTTCCCCGGGGCTCAACGAGCAGTACTTC; cdr3_aa: CASSFSPGLNEQYF
d_call: .; clone_size: .; v_call: TRBV30; j_call: TRBJ1-5; cdr3_nt: TGTGCCTGGGGTAACAGAGACAATCAGCCCCAGCATTTT; cdr3_aa: CAWGNRDNQPQHF
d_call: .; clone_size: .; v_call: TRBV30; j_call: TRBJ2-2; cdr3_nt: TGTGCCTGGAGTGTTGGGACTAACACCGGGGAGCTGTTTTTT; cdr3_aa: CAWSVGTNTGELFF
d_call: TRBD1; clone_size: .; v_call: TRBV3-1/TRBV3-2; j_call: TRBJ2-7; cdr3_nt: TGTGCCAGCAGCCAAGGCTCCGGGACAGGGGGGTACGAGCAGTACTTC; cdr3_aa: CASSQGSGTGGYEQYF
d_call: .; clone_size: .; v_call: TRBV6-5; j_call: TRBJ2-4; cdr3_nt: TGTGCCAGCAGTCTCCTGGACAGTTTAAACATTCAGTACTTC; cdr3_aa: CASSLLDSLNIQYF
d_call: TRBD1; clone_size: .; v_call: TRBV27; j_call: TRBJ1-5; cdr3_nt: TGTGCCAGCAGTCCCAGGACAGGGGGAGGTCAGCCCCAGCATTTT; cdr3_aa: CASSPRTGGGQPQHF
d_call: .; clone_size: .; v_call: TRBV6-2/TRBV6-3; j_call: TRBJ2-1; cdr3_nt: TGTGCCAGCAGTACCCCGGGGGCGCAACAGGGGAGCTCCTACAATGAGCAGTTCTTC; cdr3_aa: CASSTPGAQQGSSYNEQFF
d_call: TRBD2; clone_size: .; v_call: TRBV7-7; j_call: TRBJ2-1; cdr3_nt: TGTGCTAGCAGCCCCCGGATAGCGGGGAGGATCGAACCCAATGAGCAGTTCTTC; cdr3_aa: CASSPRIAGRIEPNEQFF
d_call: TRBD1; clone_size: .; v_call: TRBV5-4; j_call: TRBJ2-2; cdr3_nt: TGTGCCAGCAGCCTCACCGGGACAGGGGTGACCGGGGAGCTGTTTTTT; cdr3_aa: CASSLTGTGVTGELFF
d_call: .; clone_size: .; v_call: TRBV9; j_call: TRBJ2-7; cdr3_nt: TGTGCCAGCAGCCCTTCCTACGAGCAGTACTTC; cdr3_aa: CASSPSYEQYF
d_call: .; clone_size: .; v_call: TRBV7-2; j_call: TRBJ1-1; cdr3_nt: TGTGCCAGCAGCTTAGTGGGGATGAGGACAGAGAACACTGAAGCTTTCTTT; cdr3_aa: CASSLVGMRTENTEAFF
d_call: .; clone_size: .; v_call: TRBV6-6; j_call: TRBJ2-5; cdr3_nt: TGTGCCAGCAGCCAACAAGAGACCCAGTACTTC; cdr3_aa: CASSQQETQYF
d_call: .; clone_size: .; v_call: TRBV2; j_call: TRBJ2-5; cdr3_nt: TGTGCCAGCAAGAACTCCCAAGAGACCCAGTACTTC; cdr3_aa: CASKNSQETQYF
d_call: TRBD2; clone_size: few; v_call: TRBV30; j_call: TRBJ2-3; cdr3_nt: TGTGCCTGGAGTACCAGGACTAGCCCTCCCACAGATACGCAGTATTTT; cdr3_aa: CAWSTRTSPPTDTQYF
d_call: .; clone_size: once; v_call: TRBV29-1; j_call: TRBJ2-7; cdr3_nt: TGCAGCGTTGTAGAGAGACAGAACTACGAGCAGTACTTC; cdr3_aa: CSVVERQNYEQYF
d_call: .; clone_size: .; v_call: TRBV3-1/TRBV3-2; j_call: TRBJ2-7; cdr3_nt: TGTGCCAGCAGCCAAACTCCTGACAGCTACGAGCAGTACTTC; cdr3_aa: CASSQTPDSYEQYF
d_call: TRBD2; clone_size: .; v_call: TRBV5-1; j_call: TRBJ2-7; cdr3_nt: TGCGCCAGCAGCGCGGGACTAGCGGGGGGCTACGAGCAGTACTTC; cdr3_aa: CASSAGLAGGYEQYF
d_call: .; clone_size: .; v_call: TRBV7-3; j_call: TRBJ2-5; cdr3_nt: TGTGCCAGCAGCTTGAGGGGGGGAGGTCAGGAGACCCAGTACTTC; cdr3_aa: CASSLRGGGQETQYF
d_call: .; clone_size: .; v_call: TRBV2; j_call: TRBJ1-5; cdr3_nt: TGTGCCAGCACCCAGATTCCAAATCAGCCCCAGCATTTT; cdr3_aa: CASTQIPNQPQHF
d_call: .; clone_size: .; v_call: TRBV6-5; j_call: TRBJ1-4; cdr3_nt: TGTGCCAGCAGTCGTCAGGGTTTAGTTGATGAAAAACTGTTTTTT; cdr3_aa: CASSRQGLVDEKLFF
d_call: .; clone_size: .; v_call: TRBV7-9; j_call: TRBJ2-7; cdr3_nt: TGTGCCAGCAGCTCGAAGACAGGAAAGGCCTACGAGCAGTACTTC; cdr3_aa: CASSSKTGKAYEQYF